These T cell receptor beta chains were read from a single sample in a study of T cell repertoires in cytomegalovirus infection. TCRdb fed the reads into MiXCR, producing one record per CDR3 protein. The data hold around 170,000 distinct CDR3 sequences, with roughly 14% observed a single time. Source material: PBMCs. These receptor sequences come from a human donor in good health (CMV status not recorded). Some clones in this sample may be carry-over from other donors' samples. Both conserved end residues are part of each CDR3. D genes are given only for firm matches. Expanded clones get a size class; other rows say once, few or many, or leave the size out.

>TRBJ1-2|.|TRBV14|TRBD1
CASSQFGQGAHGYTF
TGTGCCAGCAGCCAATTCGGACAGGGGGCCCATGGCTACACCTTC
>TRBJ1-6|few|TRBV7-3|.
CASSLSGTNNSPLHF
TGTGCCAGCAGCTTATCCGGGACAAATAATTCACCCCTCCACTTT
>TRBJ2-3|few|TRBV29-1|.
CSVETYTDTQYF
TGCAGCGTTGAAACTTACACAGATACGCAGTATTTT
>TRBJ2-7|many|TRBV11-2|.
CASSPQGLRVHEQYF
TGTGCCAGCAGCCCCCAGGGATTAAGGGTTCACGAGCAGTACTTC
>TRBJ2-1|many|TRBV7-2|.
CASSLGLSDPPEFF
TGTGCCAGCAGCCTAGGCTTATCCGACCCGCCCGAGTTCTTC
>TRBJ2-7|many|TRBV7-9|.
CASTTTGERSYEQYF
TGTGCCAGCACCACCACGGGAGAGAGGTCCTACGAGCAGTACTTC
>TRBJ2-7|many|TRBV7-6|.
CASSYRGGSSYEQYF
TGTGCCAGCAGCTACCGAGGGGGAAGCTCCTACGAGCAGTACTTC
>TRBJ2-1|many|TRBV20-1|.
CSATPLLGPNEQFF
TGCAGTGCTACCCCTCTTCTGGGGCCCAATGAGCAGTTCTTC
>TRBJ1-4|many|TRBV11-2|TRBD1
CASRGTGFTEKLFF
TGTGCCAGCAGGGGGACAGGGTTTACTGAAAAACTGTTTTTT
>TRBJ1-1|many|TRBV28|TRBD1
CASSHRGVKTEAFF
TGTGCCAGCAGTCACAGGGGGGTGAAGACTGAAGCTTTCTTT
>TRBJ1-4|many|TRBV14|.
CASSHRARELFF
TGTGCCAGCAGCCACAGGGCCAGGGAACTGTTTTTT
>TRBJ1-1|.|TRBV5-4|TRBD1
CASSEPGQPMNTEAFF
TGTGCCAGCAGCGAGCCGGGACAGCCCATGAACACTGAAGCTTTCTTT
>TRBJ2-5|few|TRBV29-1|TRBD2
CSVLLAGGLETQYF
TGCAGCGTCTTACTAGCGGGGGGTTTGGAGACCCAGTACTTC
>TRBJ1-5|many|TRBV7-2|.
CASSLSQGGPLRNQPQHF
TGTGCCAGCAGCTTATCGCAGGGAGGCCCGCTCCGAAATCAGCCCCAGCATTTT
>TRBJ1-5|few|TRBV19|TRBD1
CASSLQGNGPQHF
TGTGCCAGTAGTCTACAGGGGAATGGGCCCCAGCATTTT
>TRBJ2-7|.|TRBV24-1|TRBD1
CATSDRGSYEQYF
TGTGCCACCTCGGACAGGGGCTCCTACGAGCAGTACTTC
>TRBJ1-2|few|TRBV5-4|TRBD1
CASSPDQGQAIVAHF
TGTGCCAGCAGCCCGGACCAGGGACAGGCTATCGTAGCTCACTTC
>TRBJ1-5|many|TRBV7-2|.
CASSLADREDQPQHF
TGTGCCAGCAGCTTAGCAGACAGAGAGGATCAGCCCCAGCATTTT
>TRBJ2-7|.|TRBV28|.
CASSPPMGVVYEQYF
TGTGCCAGCAGTCCCCCAATGGGAGTAGTCTACGAGCAGTACTTC
>TRBJ2-1|.|TRBV6-5|TRBD2
CASRGLWGGLNEQFF
TGTGCCAGCAGGGGACTTTGGGGGGGACTTAATGAGCAGTTCTTC
>TRBJ2-1|few|TRBV5-4|TRBD2
CASSPVAGAYNEQFF
TGTGCCAGCAGCCCGGTAGCGGGGGCCTACAATGAGCAGTTCTTC
>TRBJ1-2|once|TRBV29-1|.
CSVPLQRNYGYTF
TGCAGCGTCCCATTACAGAGGAACTATGGCTACACCTTC
>TRBJ1-1|few|TRBV20-1|.
CSARDLRDTEAFF
TGCAGTGCTAGAGATCTGAGGGACACTGAAGCTTTCTTT
>TRBJ2-7|many|TRBV7-2|.
CASSPYGGPSYEQYF
TGTGCCAGCAGCCCTTACGGGGGGCCGTCCTACGAGCAGTACTTC
>TRBJ2-2|.|TRBV5-1|.
CASSLPPPNTGELFF
TGCGCCAGCAGCTTGCCTCCTCCAAACACCGGGGAGCTGTTTTTT
>TRBJ2-7|.|TRBV28|.
CASSSPPGSSYEQYF
TGTGCCAGCAGTTCCCCGCCGGGGAGCTCCTACGAGCAGTACTTC
>TRBJ2-6|many|TRBV7-9|TRBD1
CASSSMTGPGANVLTF
TGTGCCAGCAGCTCCATGACAGGGCCCGGGGCCAACGTCCTGACTTTC
>TRBJ1-5|.|TRBV5-6|.
CASIRRVPSNQPQHF
TGTGCCAGCATCCGAAGGGTTCCAAGCAATCAGCCCCAGCATTTT
>TRBJ2-6|.|TRBV28|TRBD1
CASSSLGTGSTGANVLTF
TGTGCCAGCAGTTCATTAGGGACAGGGTCGACTGGGGCCAACGTCCTGACTTTC
>TRBJ1-2|.|TRBV29-1|TRBD1
CSAPTGNFYGYTF
TGCAGCGCTCCGACAGGGAACTTCTATGGCTACACCTTC
>TRBJ2-1|many|TRBV6-1|.
CASTWGISSYNEQFF
TGTGCCAGCACCTGGGGTATTAGCTCCTACAATGAGCAGTTCTTC
>TRBJ2-1|.|TRBV28|.
CASKSTEQFF
TGTGCCAGCAAAAGTACTGAGCAGTTCTTC